This T cell receptor beta chain came from a study of prognosis after radiotherapy for stage I lung cancer. Study-wide results and limits: Following stereotactic body radiation therapy, unique TCR clone counts fell, with a median of about 9,700 versus 6,500. Patients with and without metastases reportedly differed in TRBV and TRBJ gene usage frequencies.

The germline CDR1 and CDR2 sequences are DFQATT and SNEGSKA (reference sequence). The CDR3 length is 16 residues. J gave up 0 bases and V 2 bases, and 7 bases lay outside the gene matches. The authors amplified TCR beta CDR3 from genomic DNA using two-round multiplex PCR. Gene-specific TRBV and TRBJ primers were used in PCR round one. Each CDR3 protein gets one entry after TCRdb re-called the multiplex PCR reads with MiXCR. The sample records fewer than 65,000 distinct CDR3 sequences, about 35% being singletons. A note on this clonotype: The antigen is unknown.

Here the sequenced sample was PBMCs, taken before or after stereotactic body radiation therapy (not recorded which). The chain employs TRBV20-1 and TRBJ2-1; 7 bases are a match to TRBD2. This clonotype originated in a donor aged 50 or older with non-small cell lung cancer. The CDR3 is CSARIAGYSSYNEQFF. The CDR3 nucleotides are TGCAGTGCTAGAATAGCGGGTTATAGCTCCTACAATGAGCAGTTCTTC.